The TCR beta chain described here comes from a study of T cell responses to AZD1222 COVID-19 vaccine. Only a few counts were recorded for this clone. Its matching antigen is unknown. Study outcomes and limitations: No repertoire was sampled before or during the peak T cell response, only after it.

This CDR3 comprises 12 residues. Germline lookup yields CDR1 MNHEY and CDR2 SVGAGI. V lost 5 bases, J lost 7 bases, and 11 bases lay in between. TCRdb's table, derived via immunoSEQ multiplex PCR, lists solely in-frame clones and lacks some. The sample lists roughly 150,000 clones, roughly 90% occurring once. The sequence was collected from an adult in good health. The rearrangement links TRBV6-5 to TRBJ1-1; D unclear. The sample was peripheral blood, taken on day 0 of AZD1222 vaccination. CDR3 sequence reads: CASSTPEGEAFF. The CDR3 DNA sequence: TGTGCCAGCAGTACGCCCGAGGGTGAAGCTTTCTTT.